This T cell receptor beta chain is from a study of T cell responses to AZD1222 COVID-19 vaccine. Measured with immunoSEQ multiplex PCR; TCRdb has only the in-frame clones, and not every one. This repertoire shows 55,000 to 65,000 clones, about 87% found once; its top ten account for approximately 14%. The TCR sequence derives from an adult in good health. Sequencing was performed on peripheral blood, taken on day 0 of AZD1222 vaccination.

The DNA of the CDR3 is TGTGCCAGCAGCCTGAACGACTATGGCTACACCTTC. Translating gives CASSLNDYGYTF. The chain carries TRBV5-6 and TRBJ1-2; D is uncertain. CDR3 length equals 12 residues. V was cut by 4 bases and J by 3 bases, with 7 bases left in between. The V gene's germline CDR1 is SGHDT and CDR2 YYEEEE.